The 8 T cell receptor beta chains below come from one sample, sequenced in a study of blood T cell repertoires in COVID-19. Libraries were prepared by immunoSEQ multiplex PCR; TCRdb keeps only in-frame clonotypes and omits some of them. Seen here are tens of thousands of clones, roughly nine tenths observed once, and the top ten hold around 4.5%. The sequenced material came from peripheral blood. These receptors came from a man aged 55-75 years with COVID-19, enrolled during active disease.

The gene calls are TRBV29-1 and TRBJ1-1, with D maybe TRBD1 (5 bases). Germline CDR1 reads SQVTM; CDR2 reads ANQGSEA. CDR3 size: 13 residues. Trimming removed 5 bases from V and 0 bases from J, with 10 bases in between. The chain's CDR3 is CSVTTALNTEAFF. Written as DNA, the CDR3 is TGCAGCGTTACGACAGCCTTGAACACTGAAGCTTTCTTT.

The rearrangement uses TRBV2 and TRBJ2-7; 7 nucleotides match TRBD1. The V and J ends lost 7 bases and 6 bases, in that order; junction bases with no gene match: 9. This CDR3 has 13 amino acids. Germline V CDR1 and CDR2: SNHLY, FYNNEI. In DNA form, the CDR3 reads TGTGCCAGCACACCAGGGACAGTGACCGAGCAGTACTTC. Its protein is CASTPGTVTEQYF.

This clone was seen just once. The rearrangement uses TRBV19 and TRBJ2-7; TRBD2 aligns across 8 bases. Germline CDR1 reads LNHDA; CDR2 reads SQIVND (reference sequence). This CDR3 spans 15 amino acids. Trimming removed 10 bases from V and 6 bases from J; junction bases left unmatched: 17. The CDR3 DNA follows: TGTGCCACCGCACCCGAGGGACGGGGGGGAGCCGAGCAGTACTTC. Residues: CATAPEGRGGAEQYF.

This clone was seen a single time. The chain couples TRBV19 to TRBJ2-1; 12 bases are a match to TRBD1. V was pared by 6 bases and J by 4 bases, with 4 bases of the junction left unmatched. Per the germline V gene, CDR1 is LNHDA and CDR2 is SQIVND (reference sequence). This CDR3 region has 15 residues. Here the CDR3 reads CASRGQGAVYNEQFF. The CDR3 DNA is TGTGCCAGTAGGGGACAGGGGGCTGTATACAATGAGCAGTTCTTC.

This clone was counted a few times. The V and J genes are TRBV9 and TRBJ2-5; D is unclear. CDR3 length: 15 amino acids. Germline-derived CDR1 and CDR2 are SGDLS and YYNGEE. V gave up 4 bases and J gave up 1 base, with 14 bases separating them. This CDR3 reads CASSSIEAAQETQYF. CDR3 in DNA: TGTGCCAGCAGCTCAATCGAGGCGGCCCAAGAGACCCAGTACTTC.

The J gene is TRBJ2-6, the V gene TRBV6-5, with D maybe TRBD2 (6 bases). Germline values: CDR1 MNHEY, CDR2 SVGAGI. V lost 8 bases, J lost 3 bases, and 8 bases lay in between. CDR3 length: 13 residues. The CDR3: CASGDFGANVLTF. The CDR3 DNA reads TGTGCCAGCGGGGACTTTGGGGCCAACGTCCTGACTTTC.

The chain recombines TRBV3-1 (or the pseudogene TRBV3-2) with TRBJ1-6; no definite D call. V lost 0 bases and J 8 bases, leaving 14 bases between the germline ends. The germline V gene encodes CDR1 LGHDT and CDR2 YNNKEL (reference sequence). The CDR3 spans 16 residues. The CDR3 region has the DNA TGTGCCAGCAGCCAAGATCGCGGGAGAGATTATTCACCCCTCCACTTT. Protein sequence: CASSQDRGRDYSPLHF.

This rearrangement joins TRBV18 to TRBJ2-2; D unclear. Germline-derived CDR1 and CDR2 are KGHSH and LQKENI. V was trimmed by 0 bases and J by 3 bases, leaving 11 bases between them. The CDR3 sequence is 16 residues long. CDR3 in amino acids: CASSPPAAQDTGELFF. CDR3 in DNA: TGTGCCAGCTCACCACCGGCCGCTCAGGACACCGGGGAGCTGTTTTTT.